What follows describes a single T cell receptor beta chain. Antigen unknown. After removal of 6 bases from V and 3 bases from J, the junction contained 11 bases not matched to a gene. CDR3 length equals 15 residues. Germline V lookup: CDR1 SGHAT, CDR2 FQNNGV. PCR involved 60 Vbeta and 13 Jbeta primers. Data came from immunoSEQ multiplex PCR; TCRdb stores just in-frame clones and leaves some out. The sample lists about 98,000 clones, 80% to 85% seen once, with roughly 1.5% in the top ten. This specimen belongs to a study of cytomegalovirus exposure and HLA in healthy donors. Study-wide findings and caveats: Being productive about 87% or about 30% of the time was typical of most TCR beta V segments in an earlier analysis.

The J gene is TRBJ2-7, the V gene TRBV11-2; 7 positions agree with TRBD1. Sequenced input: PBMCs. The source is a man between 35 and 55 years old in good health and CMV-seronegative. CDR3 sequence reads: CASSTRGQGIYEQYF. CDR3 bases: TGTGCCAGCAGTACGAGGGGGCAGGGGATCTACGAGCAGTACTTC.